This TCR beta chain was recorded in a study of cytomegalovirus exposure and HLA in healthy donors. Study-wide results and caveats: There was a cluster of highly shared sequence variants that was likely a sequencing artifact. Common viral pathogens were later found to be apparently linked to several of the most significant clusters. HLA restriction was apparent for most CMV-associated TCR beta chains in a later analysis.

With 60 Vbeta and 13 Jbeta primers, the PCR was carried out. Sequencing was performed with immunoSEQ multiplex PCR; in TCRdb, only in-frame clones are kept and a portion is missing. This sample has more than 95,000 clones; about 81% occur once, and the top ten carry about 1%. Trimming took 5 bases from V and 5 from J, leaving 10 bases between them. Germline V CDR1 and CDR2: SGHTA, FQGNSA. The CDR3 covers 12 residues. Concerning this clone itself: Its matching antigen is unknown.

This chain joins TRBV7-2 and TRBJ2-7; no clear D gene. The sample consisted of PBMCs. This TCR was recovered from a woman aged 25 to 39 in good health and CMV-seronegative. DNA of the CDR3: TGTGCCAGCAGCACCTACTTGGACGAGCAGTACTTC. This encodes CASSTYLDEQYF. Using reference TRBV7-2 and TRBJ2-7 for the parts outside the CDR3, the full variable domain is GAGVSQSPSNKVTEKGKDVELRCDPISGHTALYWYRQSLGQGLEFLIYFQGNSAPDKSGLPSDRFSAERTGGSVSTLTIQRTQQEDSAVYLCASSTYLDEQYFGPGTRLTVT.